Reported below is one T cell receptor (beta chain). As yet, its antigen is unknown. PCR employed 60 Vbeta and 13 Jbeta primers. Method: immunoSEQ multiplex PCR; TCRdb's copy keeps in-frame clones and lacks some. The table lists about 190,000 clones, roughly 80% of them singletons. Trimming shortened V by 1 base and J by 1 base, and 13 bases separated the two germline ends. Germline V gives CDR1 KGHSH, CDR2 LQKENI. The CDR3 contains 16 residues. This entry is derived from a study of cytomegalovirus exposure and HLA in healthy donors. General study findings and limits: A classifier reportedly called cytomegalovirus status with high sensitivity and specificity. It was likely that a cluster of highly shared sequence variants was a sequencing artifact.

The rearrangement uses TRBV18 and TRBJ2-5, with a weak D call TRBD1 (6 bases). The specimen sequenced was PBMCs. The origin of this receptor is a woman between 18 and 30 years old in good health and CMV-seronegative. The CDR3 spells CASSPQGQGLQETQYF. CDR3 DNA: TGTGCCAGCTCACCACAGGGTCAGGGGCTCCAAGAGACCCAGTACTTC. The full variable domain, rest sourced from reference TRBV18 and TRBJ2-5, is NAGVMQNPRHLVRRRGQEARLRCSPMKGHSHVYWYRQLPEEGLKFMVYLQKENIIDESGMPKERFSAEFPKEGPSILRIQQVVRGDSAAYFCASSPQGQGLQETQYFGPGTRLLVL.